This TCR beta chain was retrieved from a study of shared clonotypes between healthy human individuals. About the research overall: Each donor's CD4 naive and CD4 memory cells filled three plates apiece, CD8 naive two, and CD8 memory one.

CD45RO-negative CD8 cells positively selected for CCR7 made up the naive population, which excluded terminally differentiated effector memory CD45RA+ cells. The study enrolled healthy HIV-negative adults without recent acute infections or vaccinations as donors. On this clone: The antigen is undetermined.

When replicate PCRs were run on sorted subsets, they used around 0.2 ug DNA, about 30,000 T cell genomes. The repertoire was sequenced with immunoSEQ multiplex PCR; TCRdb's copy has only in-frame clones and lacks some. This repertoire shows about 2 million clones, approximately 94% found once; its top ten account for around 1.2%. Overall study findings and caveats: An effect of sequencing depth on clonotype sharing among donors was expected.

Material: naive CD8+ T cells sorted from blood. The clonotype originates from a man between 18 and 35 years old in good health.

The CDR3 reads CASSPDEPLNTQYF. As DNA, the CDR3 is TGTGCCAGCAGCCCGGACGAGCCTCTAAATACGCAGTATTTT. The rearrangement links TRBV7-9 to TRBJ2-3; the D is unclear. The CDR3 length is 14 residues. The germline CDR1 and CDR2 sequences are SEHNR and FQNEAQ (reference sequence). V was pared by 5 bases and J by 7 bases, with 16 bases between.